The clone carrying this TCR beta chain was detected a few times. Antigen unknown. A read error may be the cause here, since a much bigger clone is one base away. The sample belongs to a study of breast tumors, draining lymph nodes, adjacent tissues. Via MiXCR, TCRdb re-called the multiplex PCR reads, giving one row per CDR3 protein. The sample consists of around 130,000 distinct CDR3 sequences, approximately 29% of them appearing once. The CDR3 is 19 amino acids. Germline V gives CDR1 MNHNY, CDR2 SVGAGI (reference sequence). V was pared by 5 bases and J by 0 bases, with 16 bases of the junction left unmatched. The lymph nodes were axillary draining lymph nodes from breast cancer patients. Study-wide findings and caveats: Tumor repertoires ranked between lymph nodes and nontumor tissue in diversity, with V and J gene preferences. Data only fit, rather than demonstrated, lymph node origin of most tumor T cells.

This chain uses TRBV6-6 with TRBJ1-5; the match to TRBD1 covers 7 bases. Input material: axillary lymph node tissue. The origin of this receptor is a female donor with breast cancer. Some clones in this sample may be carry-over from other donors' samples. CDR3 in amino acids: CASSPVQGSYGYSNQPQHF. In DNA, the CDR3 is TGTGCCAGCAGTCCAGTACAGGGGAGCTACGGGTATAGCAATCAGCCCCAGCATTTT.